These T cell receptor beta chains were read from a single sample in a study of neurological immune-mediated disorders. TCRdb passed the 5' RACE reads through MiXCR, listing each CDR3 protein once. The table has more than 30,000 distinct CDR3 sequences, 6.5% to 7.5% seen once; the top ten hold 5.7%. The sequencing input was CD4+ T cells from blood. The receptors originated from a man aged 45-65 years in good health. Each CDR3 is given without its conserved first and last residue.

len,v_gene,CDR3aa
17,TRBV9,ASSPDPTGTSGRGDTQY
13,TRBV6-5,ASSLYRGPTYEQY
13,TRBV5-1,ASSLTGATNEKLF
13,TRBV5-1,ASSLASGHYNEQF
10,TRBV29-1,SGGDPSYEQY
14,TRBV5-6,ASSLLGTGASYEQY
15,TRBV20-1,SARRGTNPSGANVLT
13,TRBV2,ASSEPQPGGYEQY
14,TRBV28,ASSTPRQGGNQPQH
14,TRBV3-1,ASSQAGRGFYNEQF
13,TRBV20-1,SAGGPPGAGQPQH
13,TRBV5-4,ASRRDRGRADTQY
14,TRBV20-1,SARDGASGSLYEQY
12,TRBV2,ASGRTGGTDTQY
12,TRBV20-1,SAPRTGAPETQY
13,TRBV5-1,ASSGTGTEPEKLF
12,TRBV28,ASSLVGGRETQY
13,TRBV5-1,ASSVYRGFQETQY
11,TRBV5-5,ASSLRVYNEQF
12,TRBV2,ASSVKGADTEAF
13,TRBV9,ASSVVGSGANEQF
13,TRBV20-1,SARDPGLISYEQY
15,TRBV3-1,ASSQASGGDIRETQY
14,TRBV4-3,ASSQDPGHSGNTIY
10,TRBV29-1,SAAEGVETQY
13,TRBV20-1,SARTSGSSYNEQF